This T cell receptor (beta chain) originates from a study of shared clonotypes between healthy human individuals. Germline V gene data show CDR1 as LGHNA and CDR2 as YSLEER. The V gene end was trimmed by 1 base and the J gene end by 7 bases; junction bases not matched to a gene: 3. The CDR3 length is 15 residues. Produced via immunoSEQ multiplex PCR; TCRdb's table is partial and in-frame only. The table has around 2.5 million clones, approximately 93% seen once. This sequence was found in a young man in good health. Some clones in this sample may be carry-over from other donors' samples. The sample was naive CD4+ T cells from PBMCs. This sample's subset: CD45RA+ positively selected. This chain joins TRBV4-3 and TRBJ2-3; the match to TRBD2 covers 12 bases. CDR3 DNA sequence: TGCGCCAGCAGCCAAGGACTAGCGGGAGATTATACGCAGTATTTT. Its translation is CASSQGLAGDYTQYF.